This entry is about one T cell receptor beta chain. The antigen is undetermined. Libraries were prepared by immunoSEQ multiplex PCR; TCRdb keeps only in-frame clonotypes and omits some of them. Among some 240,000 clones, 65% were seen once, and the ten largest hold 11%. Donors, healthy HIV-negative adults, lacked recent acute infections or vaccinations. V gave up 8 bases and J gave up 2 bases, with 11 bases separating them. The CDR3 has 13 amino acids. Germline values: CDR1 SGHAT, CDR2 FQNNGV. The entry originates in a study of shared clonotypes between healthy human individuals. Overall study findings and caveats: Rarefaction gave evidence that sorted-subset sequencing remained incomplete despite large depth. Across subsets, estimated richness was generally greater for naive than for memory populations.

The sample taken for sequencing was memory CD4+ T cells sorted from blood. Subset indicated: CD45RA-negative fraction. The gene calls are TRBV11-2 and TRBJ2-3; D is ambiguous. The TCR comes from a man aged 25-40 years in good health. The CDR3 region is CASERTFTDTQYF. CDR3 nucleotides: TGTGCCAGCGAACGGACCTTCACAGATACGCAGTATTTT.